This T cell receptor (beta chain) was sequenced in a study of T cells in Graves' hyperthyroidism and ophthalmopathy. This clonotype was found a few times. Antigen: not known. RNA transcripts provided the source from which TCR beta CDR3 regions were amplified. Carried out on the TCR CDR3, a first-round RT-PCR used the HTBI primer set. TCRdb reprocessed the multiplex PCR reads via MiXCR and lists one record per CDR3 protein. Here the sample spans about 700,000 distinct CDR3 sequences, around 15% being singletons. Whole-study results and caveats: Most thyroid clonotypes expanded above 0.001 appeared in blood too.

CDR3 size: 16 residues. The V gene's germline CDR1 is SGHDT and CDR2 YYEEEE. The germline V and J ends were trimmed by 3 bases and 4 bases, with 19 bases remaining between them. Sequencing was performed on blood. The TCR originated in a young woman with Graves' hyperthyroidism. This rearrangement joins TRBV5-6 to TRBJ1-2; D call uncertain. The CDR3 protein is CASSSPGEMPGYGYTF. For the CDR3, the DNA is TGTGCCAGCAGCTCTCCAGGAGAGATGCCGGGCTATGGCTACACCTTC.